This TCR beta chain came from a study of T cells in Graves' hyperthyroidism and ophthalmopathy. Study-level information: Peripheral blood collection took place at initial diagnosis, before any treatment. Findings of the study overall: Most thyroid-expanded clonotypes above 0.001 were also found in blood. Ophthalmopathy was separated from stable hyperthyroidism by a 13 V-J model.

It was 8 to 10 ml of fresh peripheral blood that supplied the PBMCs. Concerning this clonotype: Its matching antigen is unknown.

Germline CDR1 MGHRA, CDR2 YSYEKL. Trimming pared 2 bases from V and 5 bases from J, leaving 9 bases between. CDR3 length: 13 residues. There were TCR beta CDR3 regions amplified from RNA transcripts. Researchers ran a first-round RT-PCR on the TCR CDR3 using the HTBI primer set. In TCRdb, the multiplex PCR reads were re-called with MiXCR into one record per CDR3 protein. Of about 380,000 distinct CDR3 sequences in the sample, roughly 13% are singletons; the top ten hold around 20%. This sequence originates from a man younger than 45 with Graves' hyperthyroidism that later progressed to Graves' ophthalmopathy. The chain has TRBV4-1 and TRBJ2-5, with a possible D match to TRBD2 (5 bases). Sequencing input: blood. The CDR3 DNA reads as TGCGCCAGCAGCCAACGGGGTTGGGAGACCCAGTACTTC. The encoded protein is CASSQRGWETQYF.